The present T cell receptor beta chain was sequenced within a study of CD8+ T cells in alopecia areata. Study results and caveats: Scalp clonality and expanded CD8+ clones among the top 100 fell significantly with tofacitinib. For lesional scalp, especially alopecia totalis/universalis, clonality was higher than in normal scalp. Tissue-resident alphabeta T cells belonging to normal skin likewise get sequenced within scalp specimens.

The germline V gene has CDR1 MRHNA and CDR2 SNTAGT. This CDR3 has 16 residues. The V and J ends lost 6 bases and 3 bases, in that order; junction bases with no gene match: 8. This sample's treatment: oral pan-JAK inhibitor, 5-10 mg twice daily. Researchers took lesional scalp punch biopsies and peripheral blood from people who were alopecia areata patients. Remarks on this clone: Its antigen is undetermined.

cDNA reverse transcribed from extracted RNA served as the sequencing template. The method was immunoSEQ multiplex PCR; TCRdb's version includes in-frame clones alone and lacks a portion of them. The table lists under 95,000 clones, about two thirds of them singletons, with 17% in the top ten. The V and J genes are TRBV6-4 and TRBJ2-1, with 10 nucleotides matching TRBD2. Source: CD8+ T cells sorted from blood, taken at week 44, from a patient treated with tofacitinib. The TCR sequence derives from a human donor with alopecia areata. CDR3 loop: CASSLIAGGSYNEQFF. In DNA form, the CDR3 reads TGTGCCAGCAGCCTGATAGCGGGGGGAAGCTACAATGAGCAGTTCTTC.